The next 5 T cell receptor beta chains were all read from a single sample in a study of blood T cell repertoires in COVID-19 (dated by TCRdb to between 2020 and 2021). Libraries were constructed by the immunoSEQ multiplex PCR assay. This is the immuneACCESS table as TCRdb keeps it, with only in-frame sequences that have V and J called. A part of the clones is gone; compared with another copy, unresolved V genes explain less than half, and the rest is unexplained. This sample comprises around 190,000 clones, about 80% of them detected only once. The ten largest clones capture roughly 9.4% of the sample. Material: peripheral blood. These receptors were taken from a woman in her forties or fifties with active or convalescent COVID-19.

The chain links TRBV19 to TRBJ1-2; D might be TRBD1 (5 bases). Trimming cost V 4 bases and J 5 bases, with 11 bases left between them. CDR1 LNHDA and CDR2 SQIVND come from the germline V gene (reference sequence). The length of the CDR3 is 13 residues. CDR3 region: CASSTRQIYGYTF. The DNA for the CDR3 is TGTGCCAGTAGTACCCGACAGATTTATGGCTACACCTTC.

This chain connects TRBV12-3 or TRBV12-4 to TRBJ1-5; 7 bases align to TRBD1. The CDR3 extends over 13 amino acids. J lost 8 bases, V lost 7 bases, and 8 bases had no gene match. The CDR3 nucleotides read TGTGCCAGCAAGGGAGAGGGGGCTAAGCCCCAGCATTTT. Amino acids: CASKGEGAKPQHF.

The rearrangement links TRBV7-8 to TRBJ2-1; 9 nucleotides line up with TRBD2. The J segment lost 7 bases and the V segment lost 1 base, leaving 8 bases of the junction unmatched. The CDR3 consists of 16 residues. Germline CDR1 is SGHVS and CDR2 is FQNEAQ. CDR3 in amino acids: CASSLVIAGGMNEQFF. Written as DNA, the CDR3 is TGTGCCAGCAGCTTAGTGATCGCGGGGGGGATGAATGAGCAGTTCTTC.

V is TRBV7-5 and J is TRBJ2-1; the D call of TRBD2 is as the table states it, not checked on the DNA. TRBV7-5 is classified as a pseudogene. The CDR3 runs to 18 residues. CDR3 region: CVRSLCVRGLAEYNEQFF. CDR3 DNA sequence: TGTGTCAGAAGCTTATGTGTCAGGGGACTAGCGGAATACAATGAGCAGTTCTTC.

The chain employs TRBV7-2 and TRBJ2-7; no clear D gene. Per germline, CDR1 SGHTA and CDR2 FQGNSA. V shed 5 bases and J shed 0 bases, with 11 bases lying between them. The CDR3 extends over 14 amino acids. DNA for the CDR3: TGTGCCAGCAGCACCTCCACCTACTCCTACGAGCAGTACTTC. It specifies CASSTSTYSYEQYF.